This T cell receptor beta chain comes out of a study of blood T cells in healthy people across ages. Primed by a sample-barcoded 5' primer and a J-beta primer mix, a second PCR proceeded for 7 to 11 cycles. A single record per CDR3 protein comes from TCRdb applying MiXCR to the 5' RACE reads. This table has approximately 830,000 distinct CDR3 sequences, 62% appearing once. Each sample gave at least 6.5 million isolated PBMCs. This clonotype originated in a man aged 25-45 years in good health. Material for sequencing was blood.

CDR3 amino acids: CASGSGQRGGTDTQYF. The CDR3 DNA reads as TGTGCCAGCGGATCGGGCCAGCGGGGGGGCACAGATACGCAGTATTTT. The chain recombines TRBV12-3 or TRBV12-4 with TRBJ2-3, with 9 bases aligning to TRBD2. The CDR3 is 16 amino acids. V was pared by 8 bases and J by 1 base, with 10 bases of the junction left unmatched.